The T cell receptor (beta chain) under discussion was sequenced for a study of CD8 T cells in ankylosing spondylitis. Preparation of TCR beta libraries was done by quantitative 5'-RACE with molecular barcodes. MiXCR was run by TCRdb on the 5' RACE reads, yielding one entry per CDR3 protein. The sample gives more than 650,000 distinct CDR3 sequences, 12% of which show up once; under 0.6% is in the top ten. This clonotype was counted many times. Its antigen remains unidentified. V dropped 5 bases and J dropped 4; count of bases not matched to a gene: 5. This CDR3 is built from 13 residues. From germline, CDR1 is DFQATT and CDR2 SNEGSKA (reference sequence). Findings and caveats of the study: Previous work reported some of these motif variants in the synovial fluid and blood of reactive arthritis. For ankylosing spondylitis blood, a TCR beta motif of several highly homologous variants appeared characteristic.

The sequencing input was blood, either unsorted or a sorted T cell fraction (not recorded which). The TCR originated in a male donor with ankylosing spondylitis. The rearrangement uses TRBV20-1 and TRBJ1-3; the match to TRBD1 covers 7 bases. The CDR3 bases are TGCAGTGCTGAAGGGACAGAAGGAAACACCATATATTTT. It translates to CSAEGTEGNTIYF.